The 23 T cell receptor beta chains below all came from one sample that was sequenced in a study of identical twins. Each CDR3 protein gets one entry after TCRdb re-called the 5' RACE reads with MiXCR. This sample has roughly 350,000 distinct CDR3 sequences, with approximately 13% found just once. These data were also reused for a study on yellow fever vaccine responses in identical twins.

Sequencing was carried out using CD8+ T cells sorted from blood. All receptors come from a woman under 30 in good health.

The V call is TRBV7-2, the J call TRBJ2-7, with D tentatively TRBD2 (5 bases). Germline V CDR1 and CDR2: SGHTA, FQGNSA. There are 16 residues in the CDR3. V lost 3 bases and J lost 3, with 18 bases in between. CDR3 protein: CASSLTGIDPYYEQYV. Written as DNA, the CDR3 is TGTGCCAGCAGCTTGACCGGGATAGACCCTTACTACGAGCAGTACGTC.

As for this clonotype: A much larger clonotype is one base distant, so this may be a read error. This chain connects TRBV20-1 to TRBJ1-2; no reliable D call. This CDR3 is built from 15 residues. Looked up from germline, CDR1 is DFQATT and CDR2 is SNEGSKA (reference sequence). Deletions cut 5 bases from V and 6 bases from J, with 22 bases between. CDR3 amino acids: CSAGGNGVDSDGYTF. The CDR3 bases are TGCAGTGCTGGAGGGAACGGGGTAGATAGCGATGGCTACACCTTC.

This clonotype turned up a few times. The rearrangement joins TRBV15 to TRBJ2-2; D ambiguous. V was clipped by 0 bases and J by 6 bases, with 5 bases between them. The CDR3 loop spans 13 amino acids. In germline, CDR1 is LNHNV, CDR2 YYDKDF (reference sequence). CDR3 bases: TGTGCCACCAGCAGAGACAGGTCCGGGGAGCTGTTTTTT. It specifies CATSRDRSGELFF.

The sample holds a few counts of this clonotype. This chain uses TRBV27 with TRBJ2-7; D may correspond to TRBD1 or TRBD2 (6 bases each). Germline-derived CDR1 and CDR2 are MNHEY and SMNVEV (reference sequence). CDR3 length: 14 residues. Trimming removed 8 bases at V and 13 bases at J, with 27 bases between. The CDR3 DNA sequence: TGTGCCAGCCGACCCCTTTCTATCCTCCCGGGGGCCTACTTC. It translates to CASRPLSILPGAYF.

The chain joins TRBV6-1 to TRBJ1-4; D perhaps matches TRBD1 (6 bases). The germline V gene encodes CDR1 MNHNS and CDR2 SASEGT. V lost 5 bases to trimming and J lost 6 bases, with 22 bases between them. The CDR3 is 17 amino acids. The CDR3 here is CASSPGGGTPADEKLFF. The CDR3 coding sequence is TGTGCCAGCAGTCCCGGGGGCGGGACCCCGGCGGATGAAAAACTGTTTTTT.

V is TRBV29-1 and J is TRBJ2-5; TRBD2 might be the D (6 bases). With 5 bases removed from V and 2 bases from J, the gap between germline ends came to 9 bases. This CDR3 region has 12 residues. Germline-derived CDR1 and CDR2 are SQVTM and ANQGSEA. In DNA, the CDR3 is TGCAGCGTTCGGGACTTACAAGAGACCCAGTACTTC. Its translation is CSVRDLQETQYF. Full variable domain (outside the CDR3, taken from reference TRBV29-1 and TRBJ2-5): SAVISQKPSRDICQRGTSLTIQCQVDSQVTMMFWYRQQPGQSLTLIATANQGSEATYESGFVIDKFPISRPNLTFSTLTVSNMSPEDSSIYLCSVRDLQETQYFGPGTRLLVL.

Only a few counts were recorded for this clonotype. This chain's CDR3 is CASSEATGGQSYEQYF. The CDR3 bases are TGTGCCAGCAGTGAAGCTACTGGGGGACAGTCCTACGAGCAGTACTTC. The V gene is TRBV2, the J gene TRBJ2-7; TRBD1 agrees at 7 bases. This CDR3 region has 16 residues. Looked up from germline, CDR1 is SNHLY and CDR2 is FYNNEI. J was trimmed by 1 base and V by 0 bases; bases with no gene match: 6.

The chain employs TRBV12-3 or TRBV12-4 and TRBJ2-7; 7 bases agree with TRBD1. Trimming at V came to 7 bases and at J to 6 bases, leaving 12 bases not matched to a gene. CDR3 length: 14 residues. CDR3 coding DNA: TGTGCCAGCACCCAAGACAGGGATTGGGCCGAGCAGTACTTC. This gives the protein CASTQDRDWAEQYF.

This clonotype was picked up a small number of times. In DNA form, the CDR3 reads TGTGCCAGCAGCTTACTAGAGGCGGGCGAGCAGTTCTTC. Its translation: CASSLLEAGEQFF. The V and J genes are TRBV13 and TRBJ2-1, with D maybe TRBD2 (5 bases). CDR1 and CDR2 from the germline V gene are PRHDT and FYEKMQ (reference sequence). CDR3 length equals 13 residues. V lost 2 bases and J lost 10, with 12 bases in between.

This clonotype was detected only a few times. V gene TRBV6-1 combines with J gene TRBJ1-1; 7 nucleotides agree with TRBD1. Germline V gives CDR1 MNHNS, CDR2 SASEGT. This CDR3 has 14 amino acids. The trim removed 5 bases at V and 5 bases at J, leaving 8 bases unmatched. The CDR3 bases are TGTGCCAGCAGTCAGATGACAGGGCGAACTGAAGCTTTCTTT. It encodes CASSQMTGRTEAFF.

The gene calls are TRBV9 and TRBJ1-5; a possible D gene is TRBD1 (5 bases). Trimming pared 0 bases from V and 4 bases from J, leaving 8 bases between. The length of the CDR3 is 14 residues. The V gene's germline CDR1 is SGDLS and CDR2 YYNGEE. CDR3 bases: TGTGCCAGCAGCGTAGCTGCAGGGAATCAGCCCCAGCATTTT. Translation gives CASSVAAGNQPQHF.

This clonotype was recorded at least ten times. V is TRBV12-3 or TRBV12-4 and J is TRBJ1-2; tentative D call: TRBD1 (5 bases). The ends were cut back, 8 bases at V and 4 bases at J, with 14 bases in the middle. The CDR3 length is 13 residues. The CDR3 loop reads CASLGTSFYGYTF. For the CDR3, the DNA is TGTGCCAGCTTAGGGACTTCGTTCTATGGCTACACCTTC.

The chain uses TRBV10-2 and TRBJ2-7; 7 positions agree with TRBD1. The V gene end was trimmed by 1 base and the J gene end by 4 bases; junction bases not matched to a gene: 7. The germline V gene encodes CDR1 WSHSY and CDR2 SAAADI. The CDR3 sequence is 15 residues long. This CDR3 reads CASSEYRGRMYEQYF. The CDR3 region has the DNA TGCGCCAGCAGTGAGTACAGGGGCCGGATGTACGAGCAGTACTTC.

The chain employs TRBV6-1 and TRBJ1-4; the D is unclear. Looked up from germline, CDR1 is MNHNS and CDR2 is SASEGT. This CDR3 comprises 10 residues. V was pared by 3 bases and J by 7 bases, with 0 bases between. CDR3 DNA sequence: TGTGCCAGCAGTGATGAAAAACTGTTTTTT. It specifies CASSDEKLFF.

The chain carries TRBV28 and TRBJ2-3, with a weak D call TRBD2 (5 bases). The CDR3 is 16 amino acids. The germline V gene has CDR1 MDHEN and CDR2 SYDVKM. Trimming left V 4 bases short and J 0 bases short, with 14 bases between. CDR3 loop: CASSSASGYSTDTQYF. CDR3 nucleotides: TGTGCCAGCAGTTCGGCCTCGGGGTACAGCACAGATACGCAGTATTTT.

This clonotype has just a few counts. The chain joins TRBV6-1 to TRBJ2-5; 7 nucleotides match TRBD2. V lost 1 base and J lost 5; bases outside the gene matches: 7. CDR1 MNHNS and CDR2 SASEGT come from the germline V gene. This CDR3 contains 15 residues. The CDR3 is CASSEVGLGIETQYF. The CDR3 nucleotides are TGTGCCAGCAGTGAAGTTGGACTAGGAATTGAGACCCAGTACTTC.

This clonotype has a handful of counts. This chain links TRBV25-1 with TRBJ2-5; D not certain. Deletions cut 1 base from V and 6 bases from J, with 3 bases between. The CDR3 has 11 residues. Looked up from germline, CDR1 is MGHDK and CDR2 is SYGVNS. CDR3 in DNA: TGTGCCAGCAGTGAATCAAAGACCCAGTACTTC. This encodes CASSESKTQYF. Based on the CDR3 plus reference TRBV25-1 and TRBJ2-5, the full variable domain is EADIYQTPRYLVIGTGKKITLECSQTMGHDKMYWYQQDPGMELHLIHYSYGVNSTEKGDLSSESTVSRIRTEHFPLTLESARPSHTSQYLCASSESKTQYFGPGTRLLVL.

The table lists this clonotype with a few counts. The chain has TRBV20-1 and TRBJ2-1; D gene unclear. Trimming shortened V by 5 bases and J by 2 bases, and 7 bases separated the two germline ends. CDR1 DFQATT and CDR2 SNEGSKA come from the germline V gene (reference sequence). This CDR3 contains 12 residues. The CDR3 region has the DNA TGCAGTGCTGCTAATCCCTACAATGAGCAGTTCTTC. This gives the protein CSAANPYNEQFF.

The chain joins TRBV20-1 to TRBJ2-1; D remains ambiguous. The CDR3 consists of 13 residues. The germline CDR1 and CDR2 sequences are DFQATT and SNEGSKA (reference sequence). Trimming left V 3 bases short and J 6 bases short, with 12 bases between. CDR3 DNA sequence: TGCAGTGCTAGGGACGATGCGGTCAATGAGCAGTTCTTC. This translates into CSARDDAVNEQFF.

The rearrangement uses TRBV20-1 and TRBJ2-7, with 15 positions matching TRBD2. The CDR3 runs 17 residues. In germline, CDR1 is DFQATT, CDR2 SNEGSKA (reference sequence). The V and J ends lost 3 bases and 4 bases, in that order; junction bases with no gene match: 10. This CDR3 reads CSAREPPGLAGGYEQYF. The CDR3, as DNA: TGCAGTGCTAGGGAACCACCGGGACTAGCGGGAGGATACGAGCAGTACTTC.

This clonotype has a count of ten or more. For the CDR3, the DNA is TGTGCCAGCAGCGACCGGGACGGAAACACCGGGGAGCTGTTTTTT. Residues: CASSDRDGNTGELFF. The rearrangement joins TRBV11-2 to TRBJ2-2, with D tentatively TRBD1 or TRBD2 (5 bases each). This CDR3 spans 15 amino acids. Between the trimmed V and J ends, which lost 5 bases and 2 bases, there was a span of 12 bases. CDR1 is SGHAT, CDR2 FQNNGV, per germline. The variable domain in full, completed from reference TRBV11-2 and TRBJ2-2, reads EAGVAQSPRYKIIEKRQSVAFWCNPISGHATLYWYQQILGQGPKLLIQFQNNGVVDDSQLPKDRFSAERLKGVDSTLKIQPAKLEDSAVYLCASSDRDGNTGELFFGEGSRLTVL.

This clonotype was detected a few times. The chain couples TRBV7-2 to TRBJ2-5, with D perhaps TRBD2 (6 bases). The CDR3 has 13 residues. Per germline, CDR1 SGHTA and CDR2 FQGNSA. Trimming shortened V by 7 bases and J by 3 bases, and 12 bases separated the two germline ends. The DNA of the CDR3 is TGTGCCAGCACCCGGGGCGGGGAAGAGACCCAGTACTTC. Translating it yields CASTRGGEETQYF.

The count of this clonotype is one. The J gene is TRBJ2-1, the V gene TRBV7-9; D gene ambiguous. The CDR3 contains 11 residues. The V end was cut by 7 bases, the J end by 2 bases, with 3 bases between. In germline, CDR1 is SEHNR, CDR2 FQNEAQ (reference sequence). CDR3 region: CASNPYNEQFF. The CDR3, as DNA: TGTGCCAGCAACCCCTACAATGAGCAGTTCTTC.